This T cell receptor beta chain was identified during a study of blood T cell repertoires in COVID-19. As for the study in general: There were acute and convalescent COVID-19 samples, and they came from the United States, Italy and Spain. Sources were T cells, B-cell-depleted T cells, or PBMCs; the material itself was cDNA or gDNA.

In the original processing: Estimation of nucleated cell counts relied on the amplification of reference gene primers. Method: immunoSEQ multiplex PCR; TCRdb's copy keeps in-frame clones and lacks some. D and trimming were read from the DNA, whereas the V and J calls and clone size are those reported in that table. There are 13,000 to 15,000 clones in the sample; roughly nine tenths occur only once, and approximately 2.5% lies in the top ten. The CDR3 extends over 13 amino acids. Per germline, CDR1 ENHRY and CDR2 SYGVKD. V shed 4 bases and J shed 6 bases, with 7 bases lying between them. Sequenced: peripheral blood. This rearrangement joins TRBV10-3 to TRBJ1-6, with unresolved D. This TCR was recovered from a woman in her 70s in a cohort sampled during active or convalescent COVID-19. Written as DNA, the CDR3 is TGTGCCATCAGTGTAGGGAGTAATTCACCCCTCCACTTT. This codes for CAISVGSNSPLHF.